Shown below are 10 T cell receptor beta chains from a single sample sequenced in a study of T-cell reconstitution after alpha-beta-depleted transplantation in children. Unique molecular identifiers were incorporated into the prepared TCRbeta library. Using its own MiXCR run on the PCR reads, TCRdb lists one record per CDR3 protein. The data contain about 600,000 distinct CDR3 sequences, about 11% of them singletons. This specimen was PBMCs from the stem cell graft donor, taken from the stem cell graft. All receptors derive from a human donor who donated a stem cell graft to a child with acute myeloid leukemia.

This clonotype was counted between two and nine times. J is TRBJ1-3 and V is TRBV29-1; D gene uncertain. Germline assignment: CDR1 SQVTM and CDR2 ANQGSEA. V was cut by 4 bases and J by 2 bases, with 6 bases left in between. The CDR3 has 12 residues. CDR3 loop: CSVVAAGNTIYF. CDR3 DNA: TGCAGCGTTGTAGCGGCTGGAAACACCATATATTTT.

This clonotype turned up a few times. The chain couples TRBV20-1 to TRBJ1-1; TRBD1 aligns across 10 bases. With V trimmed by 3 bases and J by 4 bases, 5 bases remained unmatched. This CDR3 has 14 amino acids. The germline CDR1 and CDR2 sequences are DFQATT and SNEGSKA (reference sequence). CDR3 sequence: CSASPGQGITEAFF. In DNA form, the CDR3 reads TGCAGTGCTAGTCCGGGACAGGGGATCACTGAAGCTTTCTTT.

This chain connects TRBV7-6 to TRBJ2-2; TRBD2 aligns across 14 bases. The CDR3 has 18 residues. Germline-derived CDR1 and CDR2 are SGHVS and FNYEAQ. V was clipped by 5 bases and J by 1 base; unmatched bases: 6. CDR3 sequence: CASSPGLAGVRNTGELFF. The CDR3 DNA reads as TGTGCCAGCAGCCCGGGACTAGCGGGAGTGCGGAACACCGGGGAGCTGTTTTTT.

The chain is built from TRBV6-1 and TRBJ2-2; maybe TRBD2 (5 bases). The CDR3 runs to 14 residues. Germline V gives CDR1 MNHNS, CDR2 SASEGT. V was shortened by 5 bases and J by 0 bases, with 7 bases between the two germline ends. CDR3 residues: CASSRGTNTGELFF. CDR3 nucleotide sequence: TGTGCCAGCAGTCGGGGAACGAACACCGGGGAGCTGTTTTTT.

The chain uses TRBV28 and TRBJ2-2; no reliable D call. From germline, CDR1 is MDHEN and CDR2 SYDVKM. The CDR3 extends over 15 amino acids. V lost 5 bases and J lost 4, with 14 bases in between. The CDR3 here is CASSTDNVGTGELFF. CDR3 in DNA: TGTGCCAGCAGTACCGATAACGTCGGCACCGGGGAGCTGTTTTTT.

The genes are TRBV3-1 and TRBJ2-7, with a possible D match to TRBD1 (6 bases). Trimming removed 8 bases at V and 1 base at J, with 9 bases between. The length of the CDR3 is 12 residues. Looked up from germline, CDR1 is LGHDT and CDR2 is YNNKEL (reference sequence). The DNA for the CDR3 is TGTGCCAGCCCACAGGGATCCTACGAGCAGTACTTC. Translation gives CASPQGSYEQYF.

This clonotype was observed many times. V and J are TRBV5-1 and TRBJ2-1; TRBD1 agrees at 7 bases. The CDR3 length is 14 residues. CDR1 is SGHRS and CDR2 is YFSETQ in the germline V gene. J lost 4 bases, V lost 0 bases, and 1 base had no gene match. CDR3 DNA: TGCGCCAGCAGCTTGGGGGACAGTTACAATGAGCAGTTCTTC. It codes for CASSLGDSYNEQFF.

This clonotype was observed a handful of times. J is TRBJ2-2 and V is TRBV12-3 or TRBV12-4; 8 nucleotides agree with TRBD1. The CDR3 contains 14 residues. V was pared by 1 base and J by 5 bases, with 0 bases of the junction left unmatched. CDR3: CASSLGTGTGELFF. The DNA of the CDR3 is TGTGCCAGCAGTTTAGGGACAGGGACCGGGGAGCTGTTTTTT.

This clonotype was observed many times. The V and J genes are TRBV7-9 and TRBJ2-7; 11 nucleotides match TRBD2. Germline CDR1 reads SEHNR; CDR2 reads FQNEAQ (reference sequence). V shed 5 bases, J shed 0 bases, and the junction held 12 bases outside the gene matches. The CDR3 extends over 18 amino acids. CDR3: CASSRGLAGGRSSYEQYF. Here the CDR3 DNA reads TGTGCCAGCAGCCGTGGGCTAGCGGGAGGTCGGAGCTCCTACGAGCAGTACTTC.

This clonotype was observed a few times. J is TRBJ1-1 and V is TRBV5-1; D is unresolved. V dropped 3 bases and J dropped 4 bases, with 19 bases sitting between them. The germline gives CDR1 SGHRS, CDR2 YFSETQ. This CDR3 comprises 16 residues. CDR3 in DNA: TGCGCCAGCAGCTCCGCCACCCCTAACAAGGGCACTGAAGCTTTCTTT. This sequence encodes CASSSATPNKGTEAFF.